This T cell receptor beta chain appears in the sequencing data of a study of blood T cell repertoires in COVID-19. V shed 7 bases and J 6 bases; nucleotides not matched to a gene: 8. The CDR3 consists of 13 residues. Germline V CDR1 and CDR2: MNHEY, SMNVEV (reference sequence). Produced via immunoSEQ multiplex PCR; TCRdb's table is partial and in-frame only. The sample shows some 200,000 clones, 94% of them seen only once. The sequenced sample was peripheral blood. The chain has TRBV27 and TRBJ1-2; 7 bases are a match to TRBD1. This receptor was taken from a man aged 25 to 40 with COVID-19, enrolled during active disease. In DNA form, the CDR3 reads TGTGCCAGCAAGTACTCAGGGGGTAATGGCTACACCTTC. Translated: CASKYSGGNGYTF.